This entry concerns a single TCR beta chain. Generated by immunoSEQ multiplex PCR, the TCRdb table keeps only in-frame clones and is missing some. The sample has under 400,000 clones, roughly nine tenths seen once; the top ten hold 3% to 4.5%. The data were obtained in a study of blood T cell repertoires in COVID-19. Turning to the study itself: COVID-19 samples collected from the United States, Italy and Spain covered acute and convalescent phases. The analysed material was cDNA or gDNA that came from T cells, B-cell-depleted T cells, or PBMCs.

The CDR3 consists of 14 residues. CDR1 and CDR2 from the germline V gene are SQVTM and ANQGSEA. V was clipped by 3 bases and J by 0 bases, with 11 bases between them. J is TRBJ1-2 and V is TRBV29-1; D ambiguous. Input material: peripheral blood. The sequence was collected from a woman aged 60-75 years with COVID-19, enrolled during active disease. CDR3 in DNA: TGCAGCGTTGAGGTTGCTAGCTCTAACTATGGCTACACCTTC. This gives the protein CSVEVASSNYGYTF.